The rows below give T cell receptor beta chains drawn from one sample of a study of T cell responses to AZD1222 COVID-19 vaccine. Sequenced by immunoSEQ multiplex PCR; TCRdb stores in-frame clones only, minus some. The table lists about 200,000 clones, about 94% of them singletons. This material consisted of peripheral blood, taken 28 days after the second dose of the MenACWY control vaccine. The receptors stem from an adult who received the MenACWY meningococcal vaccine as a control. The CDR3 runs from the conserved cysteine through the conserved F or W. A D gene is named only where the DNA matches it firmly. Size tells how often a clone was seen (once, few, many) or the class of an expanded clone, and some rows leave it out.

>TRBV20-1|TRBD1|-|TRBJ2-7
CSASASGTGRYEQYF
TGCAGTGCCAGTGCCAGCGGGACAGGGCGGTACGAGCAGTACTTC
>TRBV7-8|TRBD2|-|TRBJ2-3
CASMASGDYDTQYF
TGTGCCAGCATGGCTAGCGGTGATTATGATACGCAGTATTTT
>TRBV7-2|-|-|TRBJ1-4
CASSLGAANEKLFF
TGTGCCAGCAGCTTGGGGGCAGCTAATGAAAAACTGTTTTTT
>TRBV5-1|-|-|TRBJ1-4
CASSFPQGGGNEKLFF
TGCGCCAGCAGCTTTCCCCAGGGTGGAGGGAATGAAAAACTGTTTTTT
>TRBV3-1/TRBV3-2|-|-|TRBJ2-1
CASSQDYNEQFF
TGTGCCAGCAGCCAAGACTACAATGAGCAGTTCTTC
>TRBV3-1/TRBV3-2|-|-|TRBJ2-7
CASSQDQGRALVYEQYF
TGTGCCAGCAGCCAAGATCAGGGACGGGCCTTAGTTTACGAGCAGTACTTC
>TRBV2|-|-|TRBJ1-3
CASQGSRNTIYF
TGTGCCAGTCAGGGATCGAGAAACACCATATATTTT
>TRBV7-9|-|-|TRBJ2-7
CASSLSPGVNEQYF
TGTGCCAGCAGCTTATCCCCAGGGGTAAACGAGCAGTACTTC
>TRBV19|TRBD1|-|TRBJ1-5
CASRHLQGANQPQHF
TGTGCCAGTAGACACCTACAGGGGGCAAATCAGCCCCAGCATTTT
>TRBV27|-|-|TRBJ2-5
CASTPAGQETQYF
TGTGCCAGCACCCCGGCAGGACAAGAGACCCAGTACTTC
>TRBV20-1|-|-|TRBJ1-2
CSASTGNGYTF
TGCAGTGCTAGTACAGGGAATGGCTACACCTTC
>TRBV27|-|-|TRBJ1-2
CASKWTAVYGYTF
TGTGCCAGCAAGTGGACCGCCGTATATGGCTACACCTTC
>TRBV5-1|-|-|TRBJ1-1
CASSLDREFIAFF
TGCGCCAGCAGCTTGGACAGGGAGTTTATAGCTTTCTTT
>TRBV5-1|-|-|TRBJ1-1
CASSLEPDRNTEAFF
TGCGCCAGCAGCTTGGAGCCGGACAGGAACACTGAAGCTTTCTTT
>TRBV12-3/TRBV12-4|-|-|TRBJ2-3
CASSYTDTQYF
TGTGCCAGCAGTTACACAGATACGCAGTATTTT
>TRBV18|TRBD1|once|TRBJ1-2
CASSPDRVRYGYTF
TGTGCCAGCTCACCAGACAGGGTCCGCTATGGCTACACCTTC
>TRBV5-8|-|-|TRBJ1-2
CASSFVSTLNGYTF
TGTGCCAGCAGCTTCGTCAGCACCCTTAATGGCTACACCTTC
>TRBV6-5|-|-|TRBJ1-2
CASRRGPNYGYTF
TGTGCCAGCAGGCGGGGGCCTAACTATGGCTACACCTTC
>TRBV6-5|-|-|TRBJ1-1
CASSSGVDTEAFF
TGTGCCAGCAGTTCCGGGGTGGACACTGAAGCTTTCTTT
>TRBV28|-|-|TRBJ1-2
CASSLWGRGDEWRGYTF
TGTGCCAGCAGTTTATGGGGCCGGGGGGACGAGTGGCGTGGCTACACCTTC
>TRBV18|TRBD1|-|TRBJ1-2
CASSLGTGGGYTF
TGTGCCAGCTCACTTGGGACAGGAGGAGGCTACACCTTC
>TRBV10-3|TRBD2|-|TRBJ2-7
CAIRGGRIPYEQYF
TGTGCCATCAGGGGCGGGAGAATCCCTTACGAGCAGTACTTC
>TRBV5-5|TRBD1|-|TRBJ1-4
CASSPQGQLGEKLFF
TGTGCCAGCAGCCCCCAGGGACAGCTAGGGGAAAAACTGTTTTTT
>TRBV5-4|-|-|TRBJ1-2
CASSRDPAGGYTF
TGTGCCAGCAGCCGGGACCCAGCGGGTGGCTACACCTTC
>TRBV15|TRBD2|-|TRBJ2-3
CATSRDPQAGGPTDTQYF
TGTGCCACCAGCAGAGATCCCCAGGCGGGGGGGCCGACAGATACGCAGTATTTT
>TRBV28|-|-|TRBJ2-3
CASSLGLDTQYF
TGTGCCAGCAGTTTGGGGTTGGATACGCAGTATTTT
>TRBV7-8|-|-|TRBJ2-7
CASSRAAGSSYEQYF
TGTGCCAGCAGCCGCGCGGCTGGAAGCTCCTACGAGCAGTACTTC
>TRBV25-1|-|once|TRBJ2-5
CASSEGGRRGVETQYF
TGTGCCAGCAGTGAAGGGGGACGGAGAGGAGTGGAGACCCAGTACTTC
>TRBV10-2|TRBD2|-|TRBJ2-2
CASSESTSGGARELFF
TGCGCCAGCAGTGAGTCGACTAGCGGGGGGGCCCGGGAGCTGTTTTTT
>TRBV29-1|-|-|TRBJ2-7
CSVDLGSEQYF
TGCAGCGTTGATCTAGGGAGCGAGCAGTACTTC
>TRBV6-2/TRBV6-3|-|-|TRBJ2-1
CASSYSGPSYNEQFF
TGTGCCAGCAGTTACTCGGGGCCTTCCTACAATGAGCAGTTCTTC
>TRBV6-5|TRBD2|-|TRBJ2-5
CASSTEAGVWETQYF
TGTGCCAGCTCAACTGAAGCGGGAGTTTGGGAGACCCAGTACTTC
>TRBV11-2|-|-|TRBJ1-1
CASRGQGDEAFF
TGTGCCAGCAGGGGACAAGGGGATGAAGCTTTCTTT
>TRBV4-2|-|-|TRBJ1-6
CASSQESQGNSPLHF
TGTGCCAGCAGCCAAGAGTCCCAGGGTAATTCACCCCTCCACTTT
>TRBV12-3/TRBV12-4|-|-|TRBJ1-2
CASSLDSGGYTF
TGTGCCAGCAGTCTTGACAGCGGGGGCTACACCTTC
>TRBV15|-|-|TRBJ1-1
CATSREKLGTEAFF
TGTGCCACCAGCAGAGAAAAACTAGGCACTGAAGCTTTCTTT
>TRBV28|-|-|TRBJ2-7
CASSSWPHSYEQYF
TGTGCCAGCAGTTCTTGGCCCCACTCCTACGAGCAGTACTTC
>TRBV4-1|-|-|TRBJ1-1
CASSQRAGVTEAFF
TGCGCCAGCAGCCAAAGGGCCGGGGTCACTGAAGCTTTCTTT
>TRBV6-2/TRBV6-3|-|-|TRBJ2-6
CASSYSSDPANVLTF
TGTGCCAGCAGTTACTCGTCGGACCCTGCCAACGTCCTGACTTTC
>TRBV5-6|-|-|TRBJ2-7
CASSLDGQASSYEQYF
TGTGCCAGCAGTTTAGACGGTCAGGCCAGCTCCTACGAGCAGTACTTC
>TRBV7-2|-|-|TRBJ1-2
CASSLDRTPGGYTF
TGTGCCAGCAGCTTAGATCGGACCCCCGGCGGCTACACCTTC
>TRBV6-5|-|-|TRBJ2-3
CASSLSGPGKDTQYF
TGTGCCAGCAGTCTCTCGGGGCCCGGGAAAGATACGCAGTATTTT
>TRBV5-4|-|-|TRBJ2-5
CASSLGVGAQETQYF
TGTGCCAGCAGCTTGGGAGTTGGGGCCCAAGAGACCCAGTACTTC
>TRBV27|TRBD2|-|TRBJ2-7
CASSLFPTSGYEQYF
TGTGCCAGCAGTTTATTTCCGACTAGCGGTTACGAGCAGTACTTC
>TRBV30|-|-|TRBJ1-5
CAWRSPGTGANQPQHF
TGTGCCTGGAGGAGTCCAGGGACCGGCGCGAATCAGCCCCAGCATTTT
>TRBV10-3|-|-|TRBJ2-7
CAISEPTPGRAYEQYF
TGTGCCATCAGTGAGCCAACTCCGGGCCGGGCCTACGAGCAGTACTTC